The 25 T cell receptor beta chains below come from one sample, sequenced in a study of control samples from healthy donors and cancer patients. Method: immunoSEQ multiplex PCR; TCRdb's copy keeps in-frame clones and lacks some. The sample yields approximately 100,000 clones, about 89% seen once. The sequencing sample was made of blood. Receptors were obtained from a man under 40 in good health.

The chain uses TRBV4-2 and TRBJ2-5; TRBD2 matches at 8 bases. Losses at the gene ends were 5 bases for V and 0 bases for J; bases not matched to a gene: 2. CDR1 LGHNA and CDR2 YNFKEQ come from the germline V gene. The CDR3 sequence is 14 residues long. CDR3 bases: TGTGCCAGCAGCGTTAGCGGGAACCAAGAGACCCAGTACTTC. It encodes CASSVSGNQETQYF.

The chain joins TRBV27 to TRBJ1-5; tentatively, D is TRBD1 (6 bases). This CDR3 contains 15 residues. Trimming stripped 6 bases from V and 3 bases from J, with 15 bases between. CDR1 is MNHEY and CDR2 is SMNVEV in the germline V gene (reference sequence). The CDR3 spells CASSRRGGINQPQHF. CDR3 coding DNA: TGTGCCAGCAGCCGGAGGGGGGGTATCAATCAGCCCCAGCATTTT.

The rearrangement joins TRBV21-1 to TRBJ1-5; TRBD1, the table's D call, lacks a check against the DNA. TRBV21-1 is a listed pseudogene. This CDR3 region has 19 residues. CDR3 DNA sequence: TGTGCCAGCAGCTCCGATACCCCTTCGACAGGGGATGACAATCAGCCCCAGCATTTT. This translates into CASSSDTPSTGDDNQPQHF.

The chain joins TRBV4-3 to TRBJ2-7; a weak D match, TRBD2 (5 bases). V dropped 0 bases and J dropped 2 bases, with 23 bases sitting between them. The CDR3 covers 19 residues. The V gene's germline CDR1 is LGHNA and CDR2 YSLEER. The CDR3 sequence is CASSQDQTTRETRAYEQYF. In DNA form, the CDR3 reads TGCGCCAGCAGCCAAGATCAGACTACGAGAGAGACCCGGGCCTACGAGCAGTACTTC.

This clone was detected once. The genes are TRBV7-9 and TRBJ2-1; no clear D gene. Germline assignment: CDR1 SEHNR and CDR2 FQNEAQ (reference sequence). CDR3 length equals 12 residues. Trimming cost V 4 bases and J 7 bases, with 8 bases left between them. CDR3 sequence: CASSSTHNEQFF. Here the CDR3 DNA reads TGTGCCAGCAGCTCAACTCATAATGAGCAGTTCTTC.

J is TRBJ2-3 and V is TRBV2; no clear D gene. Germline values: CDR1 SNHLY, CDR2 FYNNEI. This CDR3 region has 15 residues. Trimming left V 6 bases short and J 5 bases short, with 18 bases between. This CDR3 is CASSKTSSQIDTQYF. In DNA, the CDR3 is TGTGCCAGCAGCAAGACCTCCTCGCAAATAGATACGCAGTATTTT.

This chain joins TRBV11-2 and TRBJ2-3; 9 nucleotides line up with TRBD1. Germline V lookup: CDR1 SGHAT, CDR2 FQNNGV. The junction had 4 bases not matched to a gene; V was cut back by 5 bases and J by 1 base. The CDR3 loop spans 15 amino acids. The CDR3 region is CASSPDRGGTDTQYF. CDR3 nucleotide sequence: TGTGCCAGCAGCCCGGACAGGGGTGGCACAGATACGCAGTATTTT.

The chain is built from TRBV11-2 and TRBJ2-3, with 8 bases identical to TRBD1. Germline V lookup: CDR1 SGHAT, CDR2 FQNNGV. V lost 3 bases to trimming and J lost 6 bases; unmatched junction nucleotides: 20. This CDR3 is built from 19 residues. The CDR3 region is CASSFNRGVLVFAGDTQYF. The CDR3 DNA reads as TGTGCCAGCAGCTTCAACAGGGGGGTGTTGGTCTTTGCAGGCGATACGCAGTATTTT.

In regard to this clone: The junction departs from germline at one end; a sequencing error may be responsible. CDR3 region: CAASDRLAGARETQYF. CDR3 coding DNA: TGTGCCGCCAGTGACAGACTAGCGGGGGCCCGGGAGACCCAGTACTTC. The chain links TRBV24-1 to TRBJ2-5; 12 bases match TRBD2. This CDR3 comprises 16 residues. Germline CDR1 KGHDR, CDR2 SFDVKD.

Regarding this clone: Given the absence of the conserved phenylalanine or tryptophan at the CDR3 end, a read error is likely. This chain connects TRBV28 to TRBJ1-5; possibly TRBD1 for D (6 bases). V was shortened by 6 bases and J by 6 bases, with 15 bases between the two germline ends. The CDR3 loop spans 14 amino acids. CDR1 MDHEN and CDR2 SYDVKM come from the germline V gene. The CDR3 DNA is TGTGCCAGCAGCCCAGGACAGTTTAGTCAGCCCCAGCATCTT. Protein sequence: CASSPGQFSQPQHL.

The chain combines TRBV30 with TRBJ1-2; D remains unclear. The V end was cut by 0 bases, the J end by 8 bases, with 10 bases between. CDR1 is GTSNPN, CDR2 SVGIG, per germline (reference sequence). The CDR3 has 12 residues. In nucleotides, the CDR3 is TGTGCCTGGAGTGTATACAGCAACGGCTACACCTTC. It yields the protein CAWSVYSNGYTF.

The chain couples TRBV2 to TRBJ2-4, with a weak D call TRBD1 (5 bases). V gave up 7 bases and J gave up 0 bases, with 19 bases separating them. The CDR3 loop spans 17 amino acids. Per the germline V gene, CDR1 is SNHLY and CDR2 is FYNNEI. The CDR3 reads CASIGVIRHLAKNIQYF. The CDR3 DNA reads TGTGCCAGCATAGGGGTAATACGGCACTTAGCCAAAAACATTCAGTACTTC.

This chain connects TRBV10-1 to TRBJ2-7; TRBD2 agrees at 8 bases. The CDR3 consists of 16 residues. The V segment lost 3 bases and the J segment 6 bases; nucleotides outside the gene matches: 13. Germline assignment: CDR1 WNHNN and CDR2 SYGVQD (reference sequence). CDR3 nucleotides: TGCGCCAGCAGTGACCTTAGCGGGAATTGGCCCGGCGAGCAGTACTTC. Its protein product is CASSDLSGNWPGEQYF.

The chain carries TRBV11-2 and TRBJ2-1; 7 bases are shared with TRBD1. The V gene's germline CDR1 is SGHAT and CDR2 FQNNGV. J lost 4 bases, V lost 1 base, and 4 bases had no gene match. The CDR3 length is 15 residues. The CDR3 reads CASSLGDRQYNEQFF. As DNA, the CDR3 is TGTGCCAGCAGCTTAGGGGACAGACAATACAATGAGCAGTTCTTC.

This rearrangement joins TRBV28 to TRBJ2-7, with 9 bases lining up with TRBD2. CDR1 and CDR2 from the germline V gene are MDHEN and SYDVKM. The CDR3 is 12 residues long. V dropped 4 bases and J dropped 11; count of bases not matched to a gene: 6. The CDR3 nucleotides are TGTGCCAGCAGTTCCGCTAGCGGGATGGAGTACTTC. Amino acids: CASSSASGMEYF.

The chain combines TRBV10-1 with TRBJ2-5; D is ambiguous. CDR3 size: 14 residues. Germline CDR1 WNHNN, CDR2 SYGVQD (reference sequence). Trimming left V 0 bases short and J 5 bases short, with 10 bases between. In nucleotides, the CDR3 is TGCGCCAGCAGTGAGTCGGGCGGTGGGGAGACCCAGTACTTC. Residues: CASSESGGGETQYF.

Worth noting for this clone: The junction departs from germline at one end; a sequencing error may be responsible. The chain uses TRBV7-2 and TRBJ2-1; possible D gene TRBD2, 6 bases. Germline CDR1 reads SGHTA; CDR2 reads FQGNSA. The length of the CDR3 is 13 residues. The CDR3: CASSLAWYNEQFF. The CDR3 coding sequence is TGTGCCAGCAGCCTAGCGTGGTACAATGAGCAGTTCTTC.

The chain recombines TRBV10-3 with TRBJ1-1; D is perhaps TRBD1 (6 bases). Per the germline V gene, CDR1 is ENHRY and CDR2 is SYGVKD. V lost 2 bases and J lost 1, with 14 bases in between. The CDR3 consists of 16 residues. The CDR3 coding sequence is TGTGCCATCAGTGAGGATCCCAGGGGCAGGAACACTGAAGCTTTCTTT. Translation gives CAISEDPRGRNTEAFF.

The chain combines TRBV28 with TRBJ1-2; D remains unclear. Trimming stripped 6 bases from V and 4 bases from J, with 15 bases between. This CDR3 is built from 14 residues. From germline, CDR1 is MDHEN and CDR2 SYDVKM. CDR3 residues: CASSTTLRTYGYTF. The CDR3 DNA reads TGTGCCAGCAGCACTACCCTACGAACCTATGGCTACACCTTC.

The V gene is TRBV7-8, the J gene TRBJ1-2; D unclear. Germline V gene lookup returns CDR1 SGHVS and CDR2 FQNEAQ. This CDR3 has 14 amino acids. V gave up 8 bases and J gave up 4 bases, with 17 bases separating them. This CDR3 reads CASAARMLSYGYTF. For the CDR3, the DNA is TGTGCCAGCGCAGCTAGAATGTTAAGCTATGGCTACACCTTC.

The J gene is TRBJ1-5, the V gene TRBV28, with D hard to call. The germline V and J ends were trimmed by 8 bases and 4 bases, with 9 bases remaining between them. This CDR3 is 12 amino acids long. Germline CDR1 reads MDHEN; CDR2 reads SYDVKM. CDR3 sequence (DNA): TGTGCCAGCGGTACAGCTAATCAGCCCCAGCATTTT. This gives the protein CASGTANQPQHF. Using reference TRBV28 and TRBJ1-5 for the parts outside the CDR3, the full variable domain is DVKVTQSSRYLVKRTGEKVFLECVQDMDHENMFWYRQDPGLGLRLIYFSYDVKMKEKGDIPEGYSVSREKKERFSLILESASTNQTSMYLCASGTANQPQHFGDGTRLSIL.

DNA for the CDR3: TGTGCCAGCAGCTTAGTCCCTAGCGGGAGAGACAATGAGCAGTTCTTC. It codes for CASSLVPSGRDNEQFF. The chain uses TRBV7-7 and TRBJ2-1; 10 bases are a match to TRBD2. The germline gives CDR1 SSHAT, CDR2 FNYEAQ (reference sequence). Trimming cost V 1 base and J 5 bases; bases outside gene matches: 5. The CDR3 is 16 amino acids.

V gene TRBV19 combines with J gene TRBJ1-2, with 9 bases identical to TRBD1. CDR3 length: 18 amino acids. In germline, CDR1 is LNHDA, CDR2 SQIVND (reference sequence). V was pared by 4 bases and J by 4 bases, with 16 bases of the junction left unmatched. In DNA, the CDR3 is TGTGCCAGTAGTACCGGGACAGGGATGTTCGGAGCTTTCTATGGCTACACCTTC. Protein sequence: CASSTGTGMFGAFYGYTF.

This clone counts as medium-sized (0.01 to 0.1%). The chain links TRBV5-1 to TRBJ1-1, with 7 positions matching TRBD1. Germline loops: CDR1 SGHRS, CDR2 YFSETQ. Trimming took 1 base from V and 1 from J; bases not matched to a gene: 1. This CDR3 has 14 amino acids. The CDR3 spells CASSLRTGNTEAFF. CDR3 nucleotide sequence: TGCGCCAGCAGCTTGCGGACAGGGAACACTGAAGCTTTCTTT.

This chain joins TRBV28 and TRBJ2-1; weak D call: TRBD1 (5 bases). This CDR3 comprises 16 residues. Germline CDR1 reads MDHEN; CDR2 reads SYDVKM. Between the trimmed V and J ends, which lost 7 bases and 4 bases, there was a span of 20 bases. The DNA of the CDR3 is TGTGCCAGCATCCCACAGGCTGCAGGGCGTTACAATGAGCAGTTCTTC. Translation: CASIPQAAGRYNEQFF.